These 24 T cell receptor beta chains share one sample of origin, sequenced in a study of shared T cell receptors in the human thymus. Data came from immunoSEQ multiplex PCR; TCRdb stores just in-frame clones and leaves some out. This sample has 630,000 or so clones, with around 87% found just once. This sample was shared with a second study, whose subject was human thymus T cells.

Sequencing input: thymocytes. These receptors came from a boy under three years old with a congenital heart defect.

CDR3 coding DNA: TGTGCCAGCAGACATGGAACCCTTGGGGCAGAGACCCAGTACTTC. Translation gives CASRHGTLGAETQYF. The chain couples TRBV28 to TRBJ2-5, with TRBD1 as a possible D gene (5 bases). Per germline, CDR1 MDHEN and CDR2 SYDVKM. CDR3 length equals 15 residues. V lost 6 bases, J lost 4 bases, and 18 bases lay in between.

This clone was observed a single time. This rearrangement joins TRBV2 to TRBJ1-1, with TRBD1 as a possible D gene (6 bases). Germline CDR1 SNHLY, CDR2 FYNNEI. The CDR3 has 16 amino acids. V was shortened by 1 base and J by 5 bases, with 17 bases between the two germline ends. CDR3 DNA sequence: TGTGCCAGCAGTGAAGGTCTAAGGACAGTTGGGACTGAAGCTTTCTTT. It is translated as CASSEGLRTVGTEAFF.

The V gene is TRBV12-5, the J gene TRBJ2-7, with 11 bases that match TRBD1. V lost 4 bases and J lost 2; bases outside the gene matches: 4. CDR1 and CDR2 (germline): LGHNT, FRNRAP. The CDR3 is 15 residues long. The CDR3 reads CASGSGQGATYEQYF. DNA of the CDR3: TGTGCTAGTGGTTCCGGACAGGGGGCTACCTACGAGCAGTACTTC.

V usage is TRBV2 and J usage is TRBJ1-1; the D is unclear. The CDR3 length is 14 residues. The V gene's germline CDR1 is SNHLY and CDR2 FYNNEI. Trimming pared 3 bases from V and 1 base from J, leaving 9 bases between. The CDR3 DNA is TGTGCCAGCAGTGAGGAGCCGGCGAACACTGAAGCTTTCTTT. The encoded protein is CASSEEPANTEAFF.

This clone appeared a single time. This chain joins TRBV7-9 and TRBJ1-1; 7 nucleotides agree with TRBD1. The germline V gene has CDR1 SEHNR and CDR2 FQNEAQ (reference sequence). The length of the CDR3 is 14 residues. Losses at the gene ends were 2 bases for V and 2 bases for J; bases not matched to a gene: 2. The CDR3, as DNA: TGTGCCAGCAGCTTACAGGGGGTTAACACTGAAGCTTTCTTT. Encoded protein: CASSLQGVNTEAFF.

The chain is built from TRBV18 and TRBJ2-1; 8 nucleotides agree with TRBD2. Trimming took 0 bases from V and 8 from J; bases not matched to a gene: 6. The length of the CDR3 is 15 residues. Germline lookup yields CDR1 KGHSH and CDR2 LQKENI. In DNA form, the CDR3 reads TGTGCCAGCTCACCACCCAGCGGGAGTTATGATGAGCAGTTCTTC. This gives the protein CASSPPSGSYDEQFF. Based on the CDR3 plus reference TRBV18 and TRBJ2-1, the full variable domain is NAGVMQNPRHLVRRRGQEARLRCSPMKGHSHVYWYRQLPEEGLKFMVYLQKENIIDESGMPKERFSAEFPKEGPSILRIQQVVRGDSAAYFCASSPPSGSYDEQFFGPGTRLTVL.

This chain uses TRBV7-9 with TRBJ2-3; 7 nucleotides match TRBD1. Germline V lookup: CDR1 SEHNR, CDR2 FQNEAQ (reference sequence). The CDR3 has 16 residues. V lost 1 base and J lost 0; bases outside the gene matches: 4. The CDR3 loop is CASSLERQGSTDTQYF. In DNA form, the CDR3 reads TGTGCCAGCAGCTTAGAGCGACAGGGAAGCACAGATACGCAGTATTTT.

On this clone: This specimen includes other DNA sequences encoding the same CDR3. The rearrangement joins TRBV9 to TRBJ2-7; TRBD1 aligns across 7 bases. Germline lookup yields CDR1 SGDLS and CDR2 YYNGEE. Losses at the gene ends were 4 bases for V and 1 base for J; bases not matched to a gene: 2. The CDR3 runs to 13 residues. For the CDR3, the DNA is TGTGCCAGCAGCCCCAGGGGGTCCTACGAGCAGTACTTC. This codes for CASSPRGSYEQYF.

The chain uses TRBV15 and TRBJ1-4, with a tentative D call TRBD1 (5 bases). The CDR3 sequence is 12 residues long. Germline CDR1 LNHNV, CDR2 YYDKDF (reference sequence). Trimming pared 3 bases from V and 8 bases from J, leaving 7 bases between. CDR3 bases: TGTGCCACCAGCAGCAGGGTCGAAAAACTGTTTTTT. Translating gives CATSSRVEKLFF.

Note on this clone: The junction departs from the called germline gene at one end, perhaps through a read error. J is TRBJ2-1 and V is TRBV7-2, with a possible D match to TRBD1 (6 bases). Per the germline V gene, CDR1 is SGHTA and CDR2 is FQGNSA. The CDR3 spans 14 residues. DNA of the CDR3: TGTGCCAGCAGCTTAGGGGGCAGGCCAGGGGAATTCATCTTC. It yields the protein CASSLGGRPGEFIF. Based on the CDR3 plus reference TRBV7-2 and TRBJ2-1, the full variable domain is GAGVSQSPSNKVTEKGKDVELRCDPISGHTALYWYRQSLGQGLEFLIYFQGNSAPDKSGLPSDRFSAERTGGSVSTLTIQRTQQEDSAVYLCASSLGGRPGEFIFGPGTRLTVL.

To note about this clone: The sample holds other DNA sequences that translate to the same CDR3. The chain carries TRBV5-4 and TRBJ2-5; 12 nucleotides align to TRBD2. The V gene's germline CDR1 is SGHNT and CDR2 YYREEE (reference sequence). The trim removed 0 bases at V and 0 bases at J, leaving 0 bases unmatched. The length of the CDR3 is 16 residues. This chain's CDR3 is CASSLGTSGDQETQYF. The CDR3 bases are TGTGCCAGCAGCTTGGGGACTAGCGGGGACCAAGAGACCCAGTACTTC.

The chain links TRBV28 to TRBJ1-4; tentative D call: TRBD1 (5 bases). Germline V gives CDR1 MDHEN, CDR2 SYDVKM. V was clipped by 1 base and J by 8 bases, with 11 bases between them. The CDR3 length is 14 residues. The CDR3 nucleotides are TGTGCCAGCAGTTTATACCAGGGCTCCGAAAAACTGTTTTTT. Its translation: CASSLYQGSEKLFF.

CDR3 amino acids: CASSLPGLAGGIGGWQFF. In DNA form, the CDR3 reads TGTGCCAGCAGTTTGCCGGGACTAGCGGGGGGGATCGGTGGTTGGCAGTTCTTC. The gene calls are TRBV28 and TRBJ2-1, with 16 nucleotides matching TRBD2. CDR1 and CDR2 (germline): MDHEN, SYDVKM. The CDR3 spans 18 residues. With 3 bases clipped from V and 12 bases from J, the junction kept 14 bases outside the gene matches.

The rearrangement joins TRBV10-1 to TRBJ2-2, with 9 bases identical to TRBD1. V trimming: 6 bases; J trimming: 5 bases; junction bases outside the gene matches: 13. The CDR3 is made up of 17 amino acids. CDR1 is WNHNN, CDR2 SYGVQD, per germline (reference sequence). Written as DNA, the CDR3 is TGCGCCAGCAGGAGAAATGGACAGGGGTTTGATACCGGGGAGCTGTTTTTT. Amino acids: CASRRNGQGFDTGELFF.

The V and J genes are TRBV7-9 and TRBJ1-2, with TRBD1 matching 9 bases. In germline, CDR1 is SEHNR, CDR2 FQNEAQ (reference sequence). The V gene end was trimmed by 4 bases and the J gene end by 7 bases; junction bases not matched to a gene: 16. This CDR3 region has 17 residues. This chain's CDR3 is CASSSKVPTWTGVGYTF. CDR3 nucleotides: TGTGCCAGCAGCTCCAAAGTACCCACCTGGACAGGGGTTGGCTACACCTTC.

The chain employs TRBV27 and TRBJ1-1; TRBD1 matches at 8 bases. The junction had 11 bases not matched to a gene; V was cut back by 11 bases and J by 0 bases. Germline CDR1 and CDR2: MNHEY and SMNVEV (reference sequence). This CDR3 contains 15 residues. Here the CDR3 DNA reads TGTGCCGCTTCCGGGACAGGTGATATGAACACTGAAGCTTTCTTT. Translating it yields CAASGTGDMNTEAFF.

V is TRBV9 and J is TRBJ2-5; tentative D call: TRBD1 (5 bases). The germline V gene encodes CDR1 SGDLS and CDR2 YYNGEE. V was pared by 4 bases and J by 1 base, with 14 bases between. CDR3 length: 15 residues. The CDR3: CASSSKNGAQETQYF. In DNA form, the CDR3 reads TGTGCCAGCAGCTCAAAGAATGGGGCCCAAGAGACCCAGTACTTC.

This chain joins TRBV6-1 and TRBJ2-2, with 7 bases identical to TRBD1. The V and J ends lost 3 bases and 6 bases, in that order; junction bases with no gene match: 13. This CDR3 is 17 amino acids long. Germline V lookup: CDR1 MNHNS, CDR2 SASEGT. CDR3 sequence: CASSESFYRGYSGELFF. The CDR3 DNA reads TGTGCCAGCAGTGAGAGTTTTTACAGGGGTTACTCCGGGGAGCTGTTTTTT.

The CDR3 sequence is CASSSRTGIPGELFF. In DNA, the CDR3 is TGTGCCAGTAGTTCCCGGACAGGGATACCCGGGGAGCTGTTTTTT. The chain couples TRBV19 to TRBJ2-2; 8 bases fit TRBD1. This CDR3 has 15 amino acids. Unmatched junction bases numbered 8, after V lost 5 bases and J lost 6 bases. The germline gives CDR1 LNHDA, CDR2 SQIVND (reference sequence).

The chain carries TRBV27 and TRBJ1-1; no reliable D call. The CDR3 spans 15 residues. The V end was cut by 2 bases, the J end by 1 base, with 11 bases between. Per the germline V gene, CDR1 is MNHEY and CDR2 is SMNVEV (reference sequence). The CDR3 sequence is CASSLSGRENTEAFF. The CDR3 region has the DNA TGTGCCAGCAGTTTAAGCGGAAGGGAGAACACTGAAGCTTTCTTT.

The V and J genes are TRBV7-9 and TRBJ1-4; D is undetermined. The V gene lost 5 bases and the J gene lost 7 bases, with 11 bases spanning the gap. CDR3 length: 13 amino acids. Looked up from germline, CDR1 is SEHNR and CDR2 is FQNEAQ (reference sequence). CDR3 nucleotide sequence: TGTGCCAGCAGCCCCCGAGGACTTGAAAAACTGTTTTTT. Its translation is CASSPRGLEKLFF.

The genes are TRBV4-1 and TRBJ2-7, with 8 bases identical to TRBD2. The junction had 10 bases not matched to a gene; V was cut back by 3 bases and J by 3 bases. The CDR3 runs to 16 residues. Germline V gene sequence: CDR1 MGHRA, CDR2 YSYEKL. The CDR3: CASSHLPGGRSYEQYF. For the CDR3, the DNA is TGCGCCAGCAGCCATCTTCCTGGCGGGAGGAGCTACGAGCAGTACTTC.

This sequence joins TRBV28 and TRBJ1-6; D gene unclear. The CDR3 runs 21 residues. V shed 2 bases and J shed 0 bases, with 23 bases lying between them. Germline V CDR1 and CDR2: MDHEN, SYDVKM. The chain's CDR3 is CASSLPGNPSTSSSYNSPLHF. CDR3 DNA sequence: TGTGCCAGCAGTTTACCGGGTAACCCATCCACCTCGAGCTCCTATAATTCACCCCTCCACTTT.

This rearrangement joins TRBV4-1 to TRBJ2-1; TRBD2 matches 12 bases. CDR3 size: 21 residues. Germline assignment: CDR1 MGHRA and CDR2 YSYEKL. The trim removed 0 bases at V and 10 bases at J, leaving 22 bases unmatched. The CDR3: CASSQDLVASGRAVRFREQFF. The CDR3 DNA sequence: TGCGCCAGCAGCCAAGATCTAGTGGCTAGCGGGAGGGCCGTTCGATTTCGGGAGCAGTTCTTC.